Listed here are 5 T cell receptor beta chains from one sample, sequenced in a study of blood T cells in healthy people across ages. The second PCR ran about 6 to 11 cycles with a sample-barcoded 5' primer and J-beta primers. One entry per CDR3 protein, called by TCRdb with MiXCR from the 5' RACE reads. Among hundreds of thousands of distinct CDR3 sequences listed, around 21% were seen once. Input material: blood. All receptors derive from a man aged 65 to 85 in good health.

This clonotype was seen a few times. The chain combines TRBV20-1 with TRBJ2-5; no clear D gene. Germline CDR1 is DFQATT and CDR2 is SNEGSKA (reference sequence). CDR3 length equals 10 residues. The V and J ends lost 4 bases and 5 bases respectively, with 5 bases between them. The CDR3 region has the DNA TGCAGTGCTATGGAGGAGACCCAGTACTTC. The encoded protein is CSAMEETQYF.

The chain joins TRBV28 to TRBJ2-5; 9 bases fit TRBD2. The DNA end is more similar to TRBJ2-1, so the J call may be wrong. The CDR3 has 15 amino acids. Germline lookup yields CDR1 MDHEN and CDR2 SYDVKM. The CDR3 protein is CASSLGAGGWYEQFF. DNA for the CDR3: TGTGCCAGCAGTTTGGGAGCGGGAGGCTGGTATGAGCAGTTCTTC.

V gene TRBV14 combines with J gene TRBJ2-1; D not resolved. The J call may be faulty, since TRBJ2-7 better matches the DNA end. Germline CDR1 and CDR2: SGHDN and FVKESK. The CDR3 is 12 amino acids. CDR3 coding DNA: TGTGCCAGCAGCCAAGATAGGCTGAAGCAGTACTTC. Its protein product is CASSQDRLKQYF.

The J gene is TRBJ2-7, the V gene TRBV6-5, with a possible D match to TRBD1 (6 bases). V dropped 5 bases and J dropped 0 bases, with 11 bases sitting between them. This CDR3 has 14 residues. CDR1 is MNHEY, CDR2 SVGAGI, per germline. The CDR3 sequence: CASSRQANSYEQYF. The CDR3 bases are TGTGCCAGCAGTCGACAGGCTAACTCCTACGAGCAGTACTTC.

This clonotype was seen a handful of times. The chain carries TRBV7-2 and TRBJ1-2, with 8 bases lining up with TRBD1. The V segment lost 6 bases and the J segment 4 bases; nucleotides outside the gene matches: 7. This CDR3 has 14 amino acids. The V gene's germline CDR1 is SGHTA and CDR2 FQGNSA. CDR3 coding DNA: TGTGCCAGCAGGGGGTCAGGGGGCTCCTATGGCTACACCTTC. Residues: CASRGSGGSYGYTF.